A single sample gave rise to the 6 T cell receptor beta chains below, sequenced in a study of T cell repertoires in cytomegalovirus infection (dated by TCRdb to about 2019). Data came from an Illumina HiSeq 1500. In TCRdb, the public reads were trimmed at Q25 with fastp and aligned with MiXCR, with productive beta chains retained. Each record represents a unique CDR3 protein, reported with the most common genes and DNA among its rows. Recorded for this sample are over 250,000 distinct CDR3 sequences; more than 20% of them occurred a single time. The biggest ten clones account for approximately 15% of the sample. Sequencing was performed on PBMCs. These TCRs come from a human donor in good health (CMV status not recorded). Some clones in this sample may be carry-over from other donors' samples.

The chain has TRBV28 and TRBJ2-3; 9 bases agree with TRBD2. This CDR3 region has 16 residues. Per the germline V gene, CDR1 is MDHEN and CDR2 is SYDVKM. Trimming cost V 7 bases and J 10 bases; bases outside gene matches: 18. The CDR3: CASTSRGGRARGSQYF. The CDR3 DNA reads TGTGCCAGCACCTCCCGCGGCGGGAGGGCCAGGGGATCGCAGTATTTT.

CDR3 in amino acids: CSVDRAAQFF. The DNA for the CDR3 is TGCAGCGTTGACAGGGCAGCGCAGTTCTTC. The chain joins TRBV29-1 to TRBJ2-1, with a weak D call TRBD1 (5 bases). The V end was cut by 3 bases, the J end by 12 bases, with 9 bases between. This CDR3 has 10 residues. The germline gives CDR1 SQVTM, CDR2 ANQGSEA.

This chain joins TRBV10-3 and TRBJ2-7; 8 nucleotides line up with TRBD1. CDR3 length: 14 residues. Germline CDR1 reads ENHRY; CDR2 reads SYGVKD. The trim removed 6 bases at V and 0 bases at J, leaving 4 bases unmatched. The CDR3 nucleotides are TGTGCCATCAGCGGGACAGGTTTCTCCTACGAGCAGTACTTC. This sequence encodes CAISGTGFSYEQYF.

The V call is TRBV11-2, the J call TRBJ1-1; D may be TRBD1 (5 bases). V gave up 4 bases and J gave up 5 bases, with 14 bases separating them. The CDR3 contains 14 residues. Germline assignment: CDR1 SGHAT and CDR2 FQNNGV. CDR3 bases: TGTGCCAGCAGCTCCCCGGGGCGCCGTACTGAAGCTTTCTTT. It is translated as CASSSPGRRTEAFF. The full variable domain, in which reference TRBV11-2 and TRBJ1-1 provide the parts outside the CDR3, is EAGVAQSPRYKIIEKRQSVAFWCNPISGHATLYWYQQILGQGPKLLIQFQNNGVVDDSQLPKDRFSAERLKGVDSTLKIQPAKLEDSAVYLCASSSPGRRTEAFFGQGTRLTVV.

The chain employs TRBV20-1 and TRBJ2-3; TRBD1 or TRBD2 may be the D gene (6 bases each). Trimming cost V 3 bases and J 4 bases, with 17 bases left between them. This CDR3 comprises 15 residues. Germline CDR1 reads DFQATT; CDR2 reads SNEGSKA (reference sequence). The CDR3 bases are TGCAGTGCTAGTCGTAGAAGGGGGGACGCAGATACGCAGTATTTT. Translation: CSASRRRGDADTQYF.

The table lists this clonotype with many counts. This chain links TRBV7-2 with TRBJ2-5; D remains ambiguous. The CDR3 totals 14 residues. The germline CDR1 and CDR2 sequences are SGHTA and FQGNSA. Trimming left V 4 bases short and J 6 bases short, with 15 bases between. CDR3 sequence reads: CASSYDTGGKTQYF. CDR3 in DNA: TGTGCCAGCAGCTACGACACCGGTGGGAAGACCCAGTACTTC. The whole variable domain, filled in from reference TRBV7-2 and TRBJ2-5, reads GAGVSQSPSNKVTEKGKDVELRCDPISGHTALYWYRQSLGQGLEFLIYFQGNSAPDKSGLPSDRFSAERTGGSVSTLTIQRTQQEDSAVYLCASSYDTGGKTQYFGPGTRLLVL.